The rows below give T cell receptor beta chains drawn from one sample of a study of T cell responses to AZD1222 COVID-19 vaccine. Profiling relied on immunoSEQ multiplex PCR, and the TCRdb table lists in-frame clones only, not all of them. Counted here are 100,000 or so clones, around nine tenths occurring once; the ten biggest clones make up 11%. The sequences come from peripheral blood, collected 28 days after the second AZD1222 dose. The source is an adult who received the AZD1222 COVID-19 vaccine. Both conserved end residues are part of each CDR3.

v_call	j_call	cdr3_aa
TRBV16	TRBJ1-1	CASSQPGLAEAFF
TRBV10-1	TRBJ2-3	CASSLGEPTDTQYF
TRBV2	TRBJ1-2	CASSSYGYTF
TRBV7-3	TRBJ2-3	CASSRNQADTQYF
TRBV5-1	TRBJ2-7	CASSLEGYSYEQYF
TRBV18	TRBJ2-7	CASSPEDRGSLYEQYF
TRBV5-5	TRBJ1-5	CASSLTGFGQPQHF
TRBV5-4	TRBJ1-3	CASSSAGTAGNTIYF
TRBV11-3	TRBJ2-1	CASSPRGEYNEQFF
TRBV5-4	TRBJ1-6	CASSSVGTGTNSPLHF
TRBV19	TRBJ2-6	CASSRVNPSGANVLTF
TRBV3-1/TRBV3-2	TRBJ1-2	CASSQTDRGRGDYGYTF
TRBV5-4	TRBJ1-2	CASSPPTRDYGYTF
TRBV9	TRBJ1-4	CASSRRQGAGGLFF
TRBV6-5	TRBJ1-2	CASRQYYGYTF
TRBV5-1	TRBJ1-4	CASSSQKTNEKLFF
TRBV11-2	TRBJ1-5	CASSPGQINQPQHF
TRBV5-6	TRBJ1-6	CASSLSRNSPLHF
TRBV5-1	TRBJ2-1	CASSSIAGGAYNEQFF
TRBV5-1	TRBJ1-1	CATKNRDRGDAEAFF
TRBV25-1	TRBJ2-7	CASSELGRGQGEQYF
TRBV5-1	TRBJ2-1	CASGQGSSYNEQFF
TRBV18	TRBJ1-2	CASSEVNSNYGYTF
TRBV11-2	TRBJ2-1	CASSLHAGMFNEQFF
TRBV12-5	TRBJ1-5	CASGLVPMGDSNQPQHF
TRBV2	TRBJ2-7	CASRGTSGGYEQYF
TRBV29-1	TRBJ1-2	CSVGTSNYGYTF
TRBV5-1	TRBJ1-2	CASSFPGGENYGYTF
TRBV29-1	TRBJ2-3	CSVAGLAGGKGTDTQYF
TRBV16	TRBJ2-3	CASSQWKMAGQGPDTQYF